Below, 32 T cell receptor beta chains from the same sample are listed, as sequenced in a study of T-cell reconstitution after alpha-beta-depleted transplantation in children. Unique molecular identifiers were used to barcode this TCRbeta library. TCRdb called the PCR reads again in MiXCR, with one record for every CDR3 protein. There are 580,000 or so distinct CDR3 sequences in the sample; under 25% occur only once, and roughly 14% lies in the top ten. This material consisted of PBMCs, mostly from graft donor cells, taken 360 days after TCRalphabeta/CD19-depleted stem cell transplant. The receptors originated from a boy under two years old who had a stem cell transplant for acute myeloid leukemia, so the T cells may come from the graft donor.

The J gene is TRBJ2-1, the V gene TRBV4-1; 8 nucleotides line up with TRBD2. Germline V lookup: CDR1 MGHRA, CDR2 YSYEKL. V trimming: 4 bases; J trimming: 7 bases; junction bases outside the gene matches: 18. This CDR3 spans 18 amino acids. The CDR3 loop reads CASSPFLKSGGPGNEQFF. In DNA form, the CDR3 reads TGCGCCAGCAGCCCTTTCCTTAAGTCGGGGGGGCCGGGAAATGAGCAGTTCTTC.

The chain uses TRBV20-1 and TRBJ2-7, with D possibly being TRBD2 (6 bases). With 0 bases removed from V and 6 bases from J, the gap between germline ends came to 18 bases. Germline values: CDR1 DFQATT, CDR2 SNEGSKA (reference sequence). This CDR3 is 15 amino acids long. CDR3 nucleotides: TGCAGTGCTAGAGAACCAATCCTCCGGGAGAGCGAGCAGTACGTC. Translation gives CSAREPILRESEQYV.

The CDR3 nucleotides read TGTGCCAGCAGCTTACAGGGTTTCGATGAGCAGTTCTTC. Encoded protein: CASSLQGFDEQFF. The chain combines TRBV7-3 with TRBJ2-1; maybe TRBD1 (5 bases). Looked up from germline, CDR1 is SGHTA and CDR2 is FQGTGA. This CDR3 is 13 amino acids long. Trimming left V 2 bases short and J 8 bases short, with 10 bases between.

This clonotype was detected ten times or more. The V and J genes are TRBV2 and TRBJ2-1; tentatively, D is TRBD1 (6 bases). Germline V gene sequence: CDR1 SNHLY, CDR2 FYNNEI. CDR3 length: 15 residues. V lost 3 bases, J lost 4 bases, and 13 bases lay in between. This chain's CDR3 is CASSDDRSRYNEQFF. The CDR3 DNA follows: TGTGCCAGCAGTGATGACAGGTCCCGATACAATGAGCAGTTCTTC.

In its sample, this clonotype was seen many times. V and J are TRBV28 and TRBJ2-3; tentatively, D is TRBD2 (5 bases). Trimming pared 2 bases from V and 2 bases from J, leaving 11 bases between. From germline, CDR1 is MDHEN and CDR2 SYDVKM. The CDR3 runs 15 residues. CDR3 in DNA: TGTGCCAGCAGTTTAGGGAGTTCGCCCACAGATACGCAGTATTTT. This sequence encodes CASSLGSSPTDTQYF.

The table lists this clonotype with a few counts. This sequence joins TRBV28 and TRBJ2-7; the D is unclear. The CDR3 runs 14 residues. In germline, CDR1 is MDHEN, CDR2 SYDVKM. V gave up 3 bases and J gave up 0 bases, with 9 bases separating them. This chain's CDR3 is CASSLHRLSYEQYF. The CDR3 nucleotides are TGTGCCAGCAGTTTGCACAGACTCTCCTACGAGCAGTACTTC.

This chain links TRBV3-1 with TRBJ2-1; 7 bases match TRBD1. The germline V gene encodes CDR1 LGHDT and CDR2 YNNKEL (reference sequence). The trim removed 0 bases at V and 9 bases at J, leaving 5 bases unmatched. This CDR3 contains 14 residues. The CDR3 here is CASSQDPQGVEQFF. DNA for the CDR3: TGTGCCAGCAGCCAAGATCCCCAGGGGGTTGAGCAGTTCTTC.

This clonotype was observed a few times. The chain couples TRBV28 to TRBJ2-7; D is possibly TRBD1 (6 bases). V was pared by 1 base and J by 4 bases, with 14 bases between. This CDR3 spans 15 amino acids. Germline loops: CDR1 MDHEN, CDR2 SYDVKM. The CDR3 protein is CASSLSGHRFYEQYV. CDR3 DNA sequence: TGTGCCAGCAGTTTATCGGGACACCGCTTTTACGAGCAGTACGTC.

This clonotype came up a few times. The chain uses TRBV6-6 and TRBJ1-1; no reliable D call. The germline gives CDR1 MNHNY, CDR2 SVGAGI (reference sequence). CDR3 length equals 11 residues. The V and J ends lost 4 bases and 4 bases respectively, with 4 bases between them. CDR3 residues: CASSSVTEAFF. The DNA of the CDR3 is TGTGCCAGCAGTTCGGTCACTGAAGCTTTCTTT.

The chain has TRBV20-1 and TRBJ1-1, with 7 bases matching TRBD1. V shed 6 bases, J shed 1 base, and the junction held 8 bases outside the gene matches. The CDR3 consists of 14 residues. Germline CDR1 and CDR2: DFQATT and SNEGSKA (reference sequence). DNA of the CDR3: TGCAGTGCCCCGGGACAGTTCACGAACACTGAAGCTTTCTTT. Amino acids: CSAPGQFTNTEAFF.

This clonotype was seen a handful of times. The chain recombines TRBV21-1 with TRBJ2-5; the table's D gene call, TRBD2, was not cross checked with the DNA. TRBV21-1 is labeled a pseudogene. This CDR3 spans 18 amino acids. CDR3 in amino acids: CASTQGRLTSGFTETQYF. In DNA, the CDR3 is TGTGCCAGCACCCAAGGGAGGTTGACTAGCGGATTCACCGAGACCCAGTACTTC.

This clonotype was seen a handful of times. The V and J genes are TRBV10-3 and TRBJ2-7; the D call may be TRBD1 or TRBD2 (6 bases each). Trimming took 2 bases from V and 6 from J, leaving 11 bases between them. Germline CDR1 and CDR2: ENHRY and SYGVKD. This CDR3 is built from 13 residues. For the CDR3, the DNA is TGTGCCATCAGTGAGATCGGGGGCGGCGAGCAGTACGTC. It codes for CAISEIGGGEQYV.

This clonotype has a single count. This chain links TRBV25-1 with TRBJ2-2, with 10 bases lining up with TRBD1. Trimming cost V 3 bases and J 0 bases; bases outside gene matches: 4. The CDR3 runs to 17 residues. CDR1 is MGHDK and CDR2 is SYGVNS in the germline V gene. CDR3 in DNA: TGTGCCAGCAGTGACCGGGACAGGGGTACGAACACCGGGGAGCTGTTTTTT. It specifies CASSDRDRGTNTGELFF.

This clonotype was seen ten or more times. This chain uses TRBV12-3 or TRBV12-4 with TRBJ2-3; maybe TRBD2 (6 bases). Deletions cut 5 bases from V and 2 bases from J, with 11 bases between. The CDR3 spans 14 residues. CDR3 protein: CASSGTSHTDTQYF. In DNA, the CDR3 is TGTGCCAGCAGTGGGACTTCCCACACAGATACGCAGTATTTT.

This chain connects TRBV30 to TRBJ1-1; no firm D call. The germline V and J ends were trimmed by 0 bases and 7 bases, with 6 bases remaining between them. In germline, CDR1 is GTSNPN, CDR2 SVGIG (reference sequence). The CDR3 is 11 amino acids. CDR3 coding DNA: TGTGCCTGGAGTGTGTCATTTGAAGCTTTCTTT. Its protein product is CAWSVSFEAFF.

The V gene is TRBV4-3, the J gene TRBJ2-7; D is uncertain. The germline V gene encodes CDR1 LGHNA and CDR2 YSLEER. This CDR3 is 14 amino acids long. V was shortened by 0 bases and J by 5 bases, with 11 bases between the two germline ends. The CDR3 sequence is CASSQDSTWDEQYF. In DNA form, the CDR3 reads TGCGCCAGCAGCCAAGACTCAACCTGGGACGAGCAGTACTTC.

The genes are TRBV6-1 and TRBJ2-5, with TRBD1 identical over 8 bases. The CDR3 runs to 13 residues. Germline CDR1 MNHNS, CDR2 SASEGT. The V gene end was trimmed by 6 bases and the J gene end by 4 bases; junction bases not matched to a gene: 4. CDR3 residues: CASRTGAGETQYF. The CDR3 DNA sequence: TGTGCCAGCAGGACAGGGGCGGGAGAGACCCAGTACTTC.

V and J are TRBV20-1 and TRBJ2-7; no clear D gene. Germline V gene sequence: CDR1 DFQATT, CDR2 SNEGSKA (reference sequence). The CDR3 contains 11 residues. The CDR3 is CAYGRPYEQYV. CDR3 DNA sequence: TGCGCCTATGGGCGTCCGTACGAGCAGTACGTC.

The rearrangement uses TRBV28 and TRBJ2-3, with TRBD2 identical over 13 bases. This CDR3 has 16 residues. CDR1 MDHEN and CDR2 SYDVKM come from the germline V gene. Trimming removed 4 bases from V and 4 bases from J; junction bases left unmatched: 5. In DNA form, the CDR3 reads TGTGCCAGCAGTTCGCCAACTAGCGGGGGGGCAGATACGCAGTATTTT. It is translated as CASSSPTSGGADTQYF.

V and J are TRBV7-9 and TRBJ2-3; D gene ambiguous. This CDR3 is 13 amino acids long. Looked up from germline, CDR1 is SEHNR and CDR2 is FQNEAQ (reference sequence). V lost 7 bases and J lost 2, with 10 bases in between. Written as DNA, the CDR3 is TGTGCCAGCAACCGGGCCTCCACAGATACGCAGTATTTT. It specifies CASNRASTDTQYF.

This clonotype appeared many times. CDR3 in amino acids: CASSPADSYEQYF. CDR3 coding DNA: TGTGCCAGCAGCCCCGCGGATTCCTACGAGCAGTACTTC. This chain connects TRBV13 to TRBJ2-7; D gene uncertain. Germline loops: CDR1 PRHDT, CDR2 FYEKMQ (reference sequence). Trimming cost V 5 bases and J 1 base, with 9 bases left between them. CDR3 size: 13 residues. Full variable domain (rest looked up from reference TRBV13 and TRBJ2-7): AAGVIQSPRHLIKEKRETATLKCYPIPRHDTVYWYQQGPGQDPQFLISFYEKMQSDKGSIPDRFSAQQFSDYHSELNMSSLELGDSALYFCASSPADSYEQYFGPGTRLTVT.

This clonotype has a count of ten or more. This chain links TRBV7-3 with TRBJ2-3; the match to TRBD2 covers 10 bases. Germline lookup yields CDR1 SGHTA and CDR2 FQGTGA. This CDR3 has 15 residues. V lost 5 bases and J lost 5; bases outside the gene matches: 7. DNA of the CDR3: TGTGCCAGCAGCCCAGGGACTAGCGAGGGAGATACGCAGTATTTT. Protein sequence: CASSPGTSEGDTQYF. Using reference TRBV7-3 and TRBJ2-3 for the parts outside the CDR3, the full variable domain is GAGVSQTPSNKVTEKGKYVELRCDPISGHTALYWYRQSLGQGPEFLIYFQGTGAADDSGLPNDRFFAVRPEGSVSTLKIQRTERGDSAVYLCASSPGTSEGDTQYFGPGTRLTVL.

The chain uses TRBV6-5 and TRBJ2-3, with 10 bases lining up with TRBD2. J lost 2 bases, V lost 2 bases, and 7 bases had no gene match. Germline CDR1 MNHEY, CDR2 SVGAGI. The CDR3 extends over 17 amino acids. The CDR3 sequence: CASSYTSGATVTDTQYF. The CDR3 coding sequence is TGTGCCAGCAGTTACACTAGCGGGGCCACTGTCACAGATACGCAGTATTTT.

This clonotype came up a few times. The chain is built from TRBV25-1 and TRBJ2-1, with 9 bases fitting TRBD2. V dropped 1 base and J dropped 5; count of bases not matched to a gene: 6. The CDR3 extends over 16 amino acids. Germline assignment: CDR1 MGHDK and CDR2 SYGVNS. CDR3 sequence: CASSEWAGGPDNEQFF. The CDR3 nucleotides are TGTGCCAGCAGTGAATGGGCGGGGGGGCCGGACAATGAGCAGTTCTTC.

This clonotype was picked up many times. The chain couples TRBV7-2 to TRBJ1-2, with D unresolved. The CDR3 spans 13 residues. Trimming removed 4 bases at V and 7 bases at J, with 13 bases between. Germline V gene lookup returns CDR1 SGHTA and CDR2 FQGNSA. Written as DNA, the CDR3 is TGTGCCAGCAGCTCCACCGCCCGGGGTGGCTACACCTTC. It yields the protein CASSSTARGGYTF.

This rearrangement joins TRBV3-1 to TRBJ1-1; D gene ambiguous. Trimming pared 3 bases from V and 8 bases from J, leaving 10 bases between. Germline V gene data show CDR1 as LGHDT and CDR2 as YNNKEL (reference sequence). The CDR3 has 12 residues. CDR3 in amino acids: CASSHRSPEAFF. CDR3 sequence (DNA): TGTGCCAGCAGCCACAGGTCCCCAGAAGCTTTCTTT.

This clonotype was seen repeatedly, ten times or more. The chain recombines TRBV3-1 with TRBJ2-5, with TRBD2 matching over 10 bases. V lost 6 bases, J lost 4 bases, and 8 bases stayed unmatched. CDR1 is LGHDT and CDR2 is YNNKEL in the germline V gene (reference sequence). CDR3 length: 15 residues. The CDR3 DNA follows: TGTGCCAGCAGGCACCTAGCGGGGGTGCTAGAGACCCAGTACTTC. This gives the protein CASRHLAGVLETQYF.

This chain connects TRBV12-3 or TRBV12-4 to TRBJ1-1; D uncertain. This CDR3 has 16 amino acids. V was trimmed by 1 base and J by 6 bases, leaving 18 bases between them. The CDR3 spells CASSLEPRVSISEAFF. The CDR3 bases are TGTGCCAGCAGTTTAGAACCCCGGGTTTCGATCTCTGAAGCTTTCTTT.

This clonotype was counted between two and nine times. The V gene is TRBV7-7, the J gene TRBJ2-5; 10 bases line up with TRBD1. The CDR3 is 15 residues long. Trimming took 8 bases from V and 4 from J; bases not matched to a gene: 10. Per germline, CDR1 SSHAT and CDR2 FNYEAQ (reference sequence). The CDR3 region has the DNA TGTGCCAGCGCTTGGACAGGGGGGTTAGGAGAGACCCAGTACTTC. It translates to CASAWTGGLGETQYF.

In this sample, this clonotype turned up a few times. The CDR3 is CSAINRQTGLIQETQYF. The CDR3 DNA is TGCAGTGCTATTAATCGACAGACTGGACTCATCCAAGAGACCCAGTACTTC. The chain joins TRBV20-1 to TRBJ2-5, with D tentatively TRBD1 or TRBD2 (5 bases each). Germline-derived CDR1 and CDR2 are DFQATT and SNEGSKA (reference sequence). Trimming removed 4 bases from V and 1 base from J, with 22 bases in between. CDR3 length: 17 amino acids.

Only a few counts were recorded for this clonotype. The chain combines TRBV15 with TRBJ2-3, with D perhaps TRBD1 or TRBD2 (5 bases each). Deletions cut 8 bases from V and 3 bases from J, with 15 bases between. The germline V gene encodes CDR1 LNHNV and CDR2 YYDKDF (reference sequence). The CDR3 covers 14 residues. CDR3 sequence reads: CATCPGANTDTQYF. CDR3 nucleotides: TGTGCCACCTGTCCCGGGGCCAATACAGATACGCAGTATTTT.

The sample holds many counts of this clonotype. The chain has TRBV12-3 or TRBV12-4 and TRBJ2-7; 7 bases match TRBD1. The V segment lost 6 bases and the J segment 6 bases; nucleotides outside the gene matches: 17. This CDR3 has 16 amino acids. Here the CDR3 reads CASSPYVRQGQGEQYF. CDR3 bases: TGTGCCAGCAGCCCCTATGTCCGACAGGGCCAGGGCGAGCAGTACTTC.